Each of the 14 T cell receptor beta chains below was sequenced from the same sample in a study of control samples from healthy donors and cancer patients. Clones were sequenced by immunoSEQ multiplex PCR, and TCRdb holds only the in-frame ones, with some missing. Here the sample spans about 160,000 clones, 80% to 90% being singletons. Specimen: blood. The receptors originated from a man aged 25 to 40 in good health.

Written as DNA, the CDR3 is TGTGCCAGCAGCCCGACTGTTACCAGCAATCAGCCCCAGCATTTT. This translates into CASSPTVTSNQPQHF. V gene TRBV3-1 (or the pseudogene TRBV3-2) combines with J gene TRBJ1-5; D remains ambiguous. This CDR3 is 15 amino acids long. Germline values: CDR1 LGHDT, CDR2 YNNKEL (reference sequence). V lost 4 bases, J lost 1 base, and 11 bases lay in between.

As for this clone: Other DNA sequences in this specimen translate into the identical CDR3. The chain couples TRBV5-1 to TRBJ1-1; D possibly corresponds to TRBD1 (5 bases). Per germline, CDR1 SGHRS and CDR2 YFSETQ. The V and J ends lost 0 bases and 1 base respectively, with 7 bases between them. The CDR3 loop spans 14 amino acids. The CDR3 sequence is CASSLGGGNTEAFF. The CDR3 region has the DNA TGCGCCAGCAGCTTGGGGGGCGGGAACACTGAAGCTTTCTTT.

The chain is built from TRBV7-9 and TRBJ2-1, with D tentatively TRBD2 (7 bases). Trimming took off 0 bases at V and 7 bases at J, with 16 bases between the two ends. Germline lookup yields CDR1 SEHNR and CDR2 FQNEAQ (reference sequence). The CDR3 sequence is 16 residues long. CDR3 amino acids: CASSLALGGRVNEQFF. CDR3 nucleotides: TGTGCCAGCAGCTTAGCGCTGGGGGGGCGCGTGAATGAGCAGTTCTTC. Using reference TRBV7-9 and TRBJ2-1 for the parts outside the CDR3, the full variable domain is DTGVSQNPRHKITKRGQNVTFRCDPISEHNRLYWYRQTLGQGPEFLTYFQNEAQLEKSRLLSDRFSAERPKGSFSTLEIQRTEQGDSAMYLCASSLALGGRVNEQFFGPGTRLTVL.

The chain is built from TRBV29-1 and TRBJ1-4, with a weak D call TRBD1 (5 bases). The germline V gene encodes CDR1 SQVTM and CDR2 ANQGSEA. V was cut by 4 bases and J by 8 bases, with 11 bases left in between. The CDR3 is 12 amino acids. CDR3 in amino acids: CSVGGREEKLFF. The CDR3 nucleotides read TGCAGCGTTGGAGGCAGGGAGGAAAAACTGTTTTTT.

The J gene is TRBJ2-3, the V gene TRBV9, with 12 bases matching TRBD2. Germline V lookup: CDR1 SGDLS, CDR2 YYNGEE. The ends lost 3 bases at V and 4 bases at J; junction bases unmatched: 6. CDR3 size: 16 residues. The CDR3 region has the DNA TGTGCCAGCAGCGCGCTGACTAGCGGGGGTTCAGATACGCAGTATTTT. This sequence encodes CASSALTSGGSDTQYF. The whole variable domain, filled in from reference TRBV9 and TRBJ2-3, reads DSGVTQTPKHLITATGQRVTLRCSPRSGDLSVYWYQQSLDQGLQFLIQYYNGEERAKGNILERFSAQQFPDLHSELNLSSLELGDSALYFCASSALTSGGSDTQYFGPGTRLTVL.

The rearrangement uses TRBV29-1 and TRBJ1-2, with a tentative D call TRBD1 (6 bases). The CDR3 is made up of 13 amino acids. Per germline, CDR1 SQVTM and CDR2 ANQGSEA. V lost 1 base and J 6 bases, leaving 12 bases between the germline ends. The CDR3 protein is CSVEAPGVDGYTF. The CDR3 DNA follows: TGCAGCGTTGAAGCGCCAGGGGTTGATGGCTACACCTTC.

V is TRBV30 and J is TRBJ2-5; 8 positions agree with TRBD2. Germline values: CDR1 GTSNPN, CDR2 SVGIG (reference sequence). V lost 4 bases, J lost 5 bases, and 9 bases stayed unmatched. The CDR3 loop spans 14 amino acids. CDR3 amino acids: CAWNRGLAGETQYF. CDR3 DNA sequence: TGTGCCTGGAACCGCGGACTAGCCGGCGAGACCCAGTACTTC.

The chain uses TRBV2 and TRBJ2-1; D is perhaps TRBD2 (6 bases). Germline V gene data show CDR1 as SNHLY and CDR2 as FYNNEI. The V end lost 1 base, the J end lost 6 bases, and 13 bases lay between the germline ends. This CDR3 has 15 residues. The DNA for the CDR3 is TGTGCCAGCAGTGAAGTAGCGGTGCTCACCAATGAGCAGTTCTTC. Residues: CASSEVAVLTNEQFF.

The chain recombines TRBV13 with TRBJ1-4; 7 bases map to TRBD1. The germline V gene has CDR1 PRHDT and CDR2 FYEKMQ (reference sequence). This CDR3 is 14 amino acids long. V lost 2 bases, J lost 7 bases, and 4 bases stayed unmatched. The CDR3 reads CASSLRRGGEKLFF. CDR3 coding DNA: TGTGCCAGCAGCTTACGCAGGGGGGGTGAAAAACTGTTTTTT.

The V gene is TRBV27, the J gene TRBJ2-7, with 8 bases aligning to TRBD2. V trimming: 3 bases; J trimming: 6 bases; junction bases outside the gene matches: 7. This CDR3 is built from 14 residues. Germline V lookup: CDR1 MNHEY, CDR2 SMNVEV (reference sequence). The CDR3 nucleotides read TGTGCCAGCAGTTTGAGTAGCGGGGTGAGCGAGCAGTACTTC. It translates to CASSLSSGVSEQYF.

The chain combines TRBV6-6 with TRBJ1-2; 7 bases match TRBD1. V dropped 5 bases and J dropped 8; count of bases not matched to a gene: 14. The CDR3 is made up of 15 amino acids. Looked up from germline, CDR1 is MNHNY and CDR2 is SVGAGI (reference sequence). The CDR3 region has the DNA TGTGCCAGCAGTACCAGAGGACAGGCGGTGGGGGGCTACACCTTC. Translation gives CASSTRGQAVGGYTF.

The rearrangement uses TRBV12-3 or TRBV12-4 and TRBJ1-5; D uncertain. The ends were cut back, 5 bases at V and 3 bases at J, with 5 bases in the middle. The CDR3 has 12 amino acids. This CDR3 is CASSVDNQPQHF. The CDR3, as DNA: TGTGCCAGCAGTGTCGACAATCAGCCCCAGCATTTT.

This clone came up once. The J gene is TRBJ2-7, the V gene TRBV27, with D perhaps matching TRBD1 or TRBD2 (6 bases each). V was trimmed by 6 bases and J by 5 bases, leaving 14 bases between them. The CDR3 covers 13 residues. Germline values: CDR1 MNHEY, CDR2 SMNVEV (reference sequence). CDR3 in DNA: TGTGCCAGCAGGGGGGGAGGACAGCACGAGCAGTACTTC. Translated: CASRGGGQHEQYF.

The chain couples TRBV6-5 to TRBJ1-2; 7 nucleotides match TRBD1. This CDR3 spans 13 amino acids. Trimming removed 7 bases from V and 4 bases from J; junction bases left unmatched: 6. CDR1 and CDR2 from the germline V gene are MNHEY and SVGAGI. The CDR3 reads CASINRGGYGYTF. CDR3 nucleotides: TGTGCCAGCATCAACAGGGGAGGCTATGGCTACACCTTC.